This TCR beta chain was profiled in a study of blood T cell repertoires in COVID-19. Across the whole study: The origin of the acute and convalescent COVID-19 samples was the United States, Italy and Spain. The analysed material was cDNA or gDNA that came from T cells, B-cell-depleted T cells, or PBMCs.

In the original workflow: Estimation of nucleated cell counts relied on the amplification of reference gene primers. Some clones are missing from TCRdb's copy, which holds only in-frame ones; the method was immunoSEQ multiplex PCR. V and J calls plus clone size are reproduced from that table; the DNA served to infer D and trimming. The repertoire holds 100,000 to 150,000 clones, with 85% to 90% as singletons. Germline V lookup: CDR1 SEHNR, CDR2 FQNEAQ (reference sequence). The CDR3 is 16 amino acids. V was pared by 1 base and J by 2 bases, with 4 bases of the junction left unmatched. Sample: peripheral blood. This sequence joins TRBV7-9 and TRBJ2-3, with 9 bases fitting TRBD2. This sequence originates from a man older than 75 with active or convalescent COVID-19. The CDR3 spells CASSLGLAADTDTQYF. The CDR3 DNA follows: TGTGCCAGCAGCTTAGGACTAGCGGCCGACACAGATACGCAGTATTTT. Full variable domain (outside the CDR3, taken from reference TRBV7-9 and TRBJ2-3): DTGVSQNPRHKITKRGQNVTFRCDPISEHNRLYWYRQTLGQGPEFLTYFQNEAQLEKSRLLSDRFSAERPKGSFSTLEIQRTEQGDSAMYLCASSLGLAADTDTQYFGPGTRLTVL.